This record covers a single T cell receptor (beta chain). The data were obtained in a study of blood T cell repertoires in COVID-19. Method: immunoSEQ multiplex PCR; TCRdb's copy keeps in-frame clones and lacks some. The sample shows 150,000 to 200,000 clones, about 88% of them seen only once. The V and J ends lost 0 bases and 4 bases respectively, with 7 bases between them. This CDR3 spans 13 amino acids. The germline gives CDR1 LNHNV, CDR2 YYDKDF (reference sequence). Sequenced sample: peripheral blood. The chain is built from TRBV15 and TRBJ2-7; D gene ambiguous. The receptor was derived from a human donor in a cohort sampled during active COVID-19. DNA for the CDR3: TGTGCCACCAGCAGAGATCGGCGGTACGAGCAGTACTTC. Translated, it gives CATSRDRRYEQYF.